This T cell receptor (beta chain) was observed in a study of OX40 agonist ivuxolimab in advanced cancers. Whole-study context: Head and neck, renal cell, melanoma or hepatocellular carcinoma were the cancers that dose-escalation patients had. Those enrolled were approximately 83% male, with a mean age of approximately 60 years and ages from roughly 23 to 79. Antecedent anti-PD-1, anti-PD-L1 or anti-CTLA-4 therapy was permissible, with under 50% having received some. General observations from the study: Which antigen the expanded peripheral T cells recognized is unknown.

Clones were read by immunoSEQ multiplex PCR, and TCRdb kept only the in-frame ones, dropping some. Among about 86,000 clones, roughly nine tenths were seen once, and the ten largest hold approximately 8.4%. Trimming cost V 5 bases and J 7 bases; bases outside gene matches: 7. Germline CDR1 is SGHTA and CDR2 is FQGNSA. This CDR3 contains 14 residues. Remarks on this clone: Its target is unknown.

The receptor's source is an adult with an advanced solid tumor such as melanoma, head and neck, liver or kidney cancer. The input for sequencing was CD4+ or CD8+ T cells sorted from blood, taken in a trial of the OX40 agonist ivuxolimab. V usage is TRBV7-2 and J usage is TRBJ1-2; 10 bases fit TRBD1. The CDR3 sequence: CASSLLGQGGGYTF. In DNA form, the CDR3 reads TGTGCCAGCAGCCTCCTTGGACAGGGGGGTGGCTACACCTTC.